This T cell receptor (beta chain) was observed in a study of OX40 agonist ivuxolimab in advanced cancers. Study at large: With ivuxolimab, an agonistic anti-OX40 (CD134) antibody, patients were treated. More than 35% of patients had received prior checkpoint inhibitor therapy. People in dose escalation had one of these cancers: hepatocellular carcinoma, melanoma, renal cell or head and neck cancer.

This CDR3 contains 16 residues. The V and J ends lost 4 bases and 5 bases respectively, with 19 bases between them. Germline V gives CDR1 PRHDT, CDR2 FYEKMQ (reference sequence). Repertoires were generated with immunoSEQ multiplex PCR, while TCRdb's copy carries only in-frame clones and drops some. The data show 45,000 to 50,000 clones, approximately 91% seen once. The V gene is TRBV13, the J gene TRBJ2-3, with D perhaps TRBD2 (5 bases). This specimen was CD4+ or CD8+ T cells sorted from blood, taken in a trial of the OX40 agonist ivuxolimab. This clonotype was sampled from an adult with an advanced solid tumor such as melanoma, head and neck, liver or kidney cancer. Here the CDR3 DNA reads TGTGCCAGCAGCTCTAGCCCCCCGGGGATCGGAGATACGCAGTATTTT. Encoded protein: CASSSSPPGIGDTQYF. The full variable domain, in which reference TRBV13 and TRBJ2-3 provide the parts outside the CDR3, is AAGVIQSPRHLIKEKRETATLKCYPIPRHDTVYWYQQGPGQDPQFLISFYEKMQSDKGSIPDRFSAQQFSDYHSELNMSSLELGDSALYFCASSSSPPGIGDTQYFGPGTRLTVL.